This T cell receptor beta chain is drawn from a study of blood T cell repertoires in COVID-19. Study-wide background: Both acute and convalescent COVID-19 samples were obtained from the United States, Italy and Spain. T cells, B-cell-depleted T cells, or PBMCs provided the cDNA or gDNA that served as material.

Per the germline V gene, CDR1 is SNHLY and CDR2 is FYNNEI. This CDR3 has 16 residues. With V trimmed by 6 bases and J by 5 bases, 10 bases remained unmatched. As handled by the study authors: Reference gene primer amplification yielded estimated nucleated cell counts. Generated by immunoSEQ multiplex PCR, the TCRdb table keeps only in-frame clones and is missing some. That table furnishes V, J and clone size, whereas the DNA furnished D and trimming. The repertoire includes 56,000 or so clones, around 84% of them detected once, and over 2% sits in the top ten. The V call is TRBV2, the J call TRBJ2-5; TRBD2 aligns across 12 bases. This TCR was recovered from a man aged 45-60 years with acute or convalescent COVID-19. The sequencing input was peripheral blood. The CDR3 here is CASRETSGSFWETQYF. The CDR3 nucleotides read TGTGCCAGCAGGGAGACTAGCGGGAGTTTTTGGGAGACCCAGTACTTC.